This T cell receptor (beta chain) is drawn from a study of Tregs in tolerant kidney transplant recipients. In the study overall: Sorting of CD4+CD25+CD127- cells followed approximately three-day belatacept mixed lymphocyte reactions, sometimes with roughly 5-day graft donor restimulation.

Using immunoSEQ multiplex PCR, the repertoire was profiled, and TCRdb retains in-frame clones only, with some absent. The sample carries around 31,000 clones, 82% recorded once. Per the germline V gene, CDR1 is SGDLS and CDR2 is YYNGEE. V lost 0 bases and J lost 2, with 5 bases in between. The CDR3 has 13 amino acids. To note about this clone: Its antigen is as yet unknown.

The sequence came from a human donor in good health. The chain combines TRBV9 with TRBJ1-1; D is unclear. Sequenced: Tregs from blood cultured with allogeneic cells. CDR3 nucleotide sequence: TGTGCCAGCAGCGTAGCCGGAAACACTGAAGCTTTCTTT. This translates into CASSVAGNTEAFF.